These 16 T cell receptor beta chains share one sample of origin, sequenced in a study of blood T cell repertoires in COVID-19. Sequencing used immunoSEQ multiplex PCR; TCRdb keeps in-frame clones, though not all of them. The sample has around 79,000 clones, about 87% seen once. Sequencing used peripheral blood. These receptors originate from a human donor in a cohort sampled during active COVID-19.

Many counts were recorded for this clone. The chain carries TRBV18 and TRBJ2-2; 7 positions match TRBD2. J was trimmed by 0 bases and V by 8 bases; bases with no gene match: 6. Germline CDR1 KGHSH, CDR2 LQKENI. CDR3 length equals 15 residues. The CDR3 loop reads CASQAGEANTGELFF. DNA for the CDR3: TGTGCCAGCCAGGCGGGGGAAGCGAACACCGGGGAGCTGTTTTTT.

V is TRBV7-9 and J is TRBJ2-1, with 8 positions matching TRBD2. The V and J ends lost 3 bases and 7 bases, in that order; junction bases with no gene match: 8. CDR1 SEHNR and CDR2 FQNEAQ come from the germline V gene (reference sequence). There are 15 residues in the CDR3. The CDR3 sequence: CASSFGAGGRNEQFF. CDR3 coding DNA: TGTGCCAGCAGCTTCGGGGCGGGGGGACGAAATGAGCAGTTCTTC. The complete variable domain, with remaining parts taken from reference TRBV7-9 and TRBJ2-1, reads DTGVSQNPRHKITKRGQNVTFRCDPISEHNRLYWYRQTLGQGPEFLTYFQNEAQLEKSRLLSDRFSAERPKGSFSTLEIQRTEQGDSAMYLCASSFGAGGRNEQFFGPGTRLTVL.

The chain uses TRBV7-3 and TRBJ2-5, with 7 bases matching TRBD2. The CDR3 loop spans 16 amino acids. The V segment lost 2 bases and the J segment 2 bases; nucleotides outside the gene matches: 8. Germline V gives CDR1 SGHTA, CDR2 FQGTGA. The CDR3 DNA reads TGTGCCAGCAGCTTAGGGGTCGGGGGGATACAAGAGACCCAGTACTTC. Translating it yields CASSLGVGGIQETQYF.

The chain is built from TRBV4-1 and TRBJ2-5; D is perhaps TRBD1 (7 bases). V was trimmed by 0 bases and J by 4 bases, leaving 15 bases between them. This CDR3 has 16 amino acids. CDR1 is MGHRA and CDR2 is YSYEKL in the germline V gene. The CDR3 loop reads CASSQDPPGGGETQYF. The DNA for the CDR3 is TGCGCCAGCAGCCAAGACCCTCCAGGGGGAGGAGAGACCCAGTACTTC.

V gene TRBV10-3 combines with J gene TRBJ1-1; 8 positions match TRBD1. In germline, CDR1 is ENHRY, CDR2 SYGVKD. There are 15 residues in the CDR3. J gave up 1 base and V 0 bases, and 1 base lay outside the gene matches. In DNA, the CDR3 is TGTGCCATCAGTGAGTCGGGACAGGCGAACACTGAAGCTTTCTTT. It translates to CAISESGQANTEAFF.

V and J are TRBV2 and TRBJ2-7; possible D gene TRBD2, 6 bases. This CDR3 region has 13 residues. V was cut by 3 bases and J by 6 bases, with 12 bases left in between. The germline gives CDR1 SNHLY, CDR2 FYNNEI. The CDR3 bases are TGTGCCAGCAGTGATTCGGGACTCCGCGAGCAGTACTTC. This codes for CASSDSGLREQYF.

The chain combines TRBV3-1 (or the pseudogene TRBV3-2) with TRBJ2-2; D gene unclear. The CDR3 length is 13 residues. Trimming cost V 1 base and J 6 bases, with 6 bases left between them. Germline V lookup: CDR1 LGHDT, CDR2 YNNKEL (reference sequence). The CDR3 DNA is TGTGCCAGCAGCCAAGTACTGGCCGGGGAGCTGTTTTTT. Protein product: CASSQVLAGELFF.

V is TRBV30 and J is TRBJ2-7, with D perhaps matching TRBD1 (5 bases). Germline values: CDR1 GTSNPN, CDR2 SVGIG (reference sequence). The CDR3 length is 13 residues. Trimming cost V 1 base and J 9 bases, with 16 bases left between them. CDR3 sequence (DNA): TGTGCCTGGAGTGCAGGGCAGGGCTTGTTGCAGTACTTC. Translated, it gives CAWSAGQGLLQYF.

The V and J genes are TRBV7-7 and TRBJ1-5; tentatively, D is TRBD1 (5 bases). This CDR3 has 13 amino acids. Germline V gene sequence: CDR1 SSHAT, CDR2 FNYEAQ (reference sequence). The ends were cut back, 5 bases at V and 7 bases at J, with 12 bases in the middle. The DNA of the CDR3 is TGTGCCAGCAGCCCAGGGAGGGGCCAGCCCCAGCATTTT. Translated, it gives CASSPGRGQPQHF.

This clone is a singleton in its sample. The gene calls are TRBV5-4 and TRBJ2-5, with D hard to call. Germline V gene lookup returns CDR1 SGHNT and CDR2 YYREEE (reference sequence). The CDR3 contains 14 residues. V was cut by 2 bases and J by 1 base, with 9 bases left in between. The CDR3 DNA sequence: TGTGCCAGCAGCTTTGGGCAGCTCCAAGAGACCCAGTACTTC. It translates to CASSFGQLQETQYF.

The chain's CDR3 is CASLTGTGGETQYF. The CDR3 DNA is TGTGCCAGCCTTACCGGGACAGGGGGGGAGACCCAGTACTTC. The chain links TRBV2 to TRBJ2-5; 11 bases fit TRBD1. Germline V gene data show CDR1 as SNHLY and CDR2 as FYNNEI. The CDR3 covers 14 residues. Trimming took 8 bases from V and 5 from J; bases not matched to a gene: 7.

The CDR3 reads CAWSMTGGVNEKLFF. CDR3 nucleotides: TGTGCCTGGAGTATGACAGGGGGCGTTAATGAAAAACTGTTTTTT. The V call is TRBV30, the J call TRBJ1-4; 10 nucleotides agree with TRBD1. Unmatched junction bases numbered 4, after V lost 2 bases and J lost 4 bases. This CDR3 region has 15 residues. Germline V gene data show CDR1 as GTSNPN and CDR2 as SVGIG (reference sequence).

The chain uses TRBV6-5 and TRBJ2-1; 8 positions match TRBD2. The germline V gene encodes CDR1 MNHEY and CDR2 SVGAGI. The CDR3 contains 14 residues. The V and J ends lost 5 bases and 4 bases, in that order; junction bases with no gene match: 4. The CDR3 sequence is CASSRSGVYNEQFF. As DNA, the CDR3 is TGTGCCAGCAGTCGTAGCGGGGTGTACAATGAGCAGTTCTTC.

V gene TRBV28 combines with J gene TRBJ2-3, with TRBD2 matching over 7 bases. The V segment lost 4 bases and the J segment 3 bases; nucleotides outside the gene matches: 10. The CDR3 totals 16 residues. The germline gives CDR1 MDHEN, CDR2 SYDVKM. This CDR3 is CASSYGSGAWTDTQYF. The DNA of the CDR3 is TGTGCCAGCAGTTATGGGAGCGGGGCCTGGACAGATACGCAGTATTTT.

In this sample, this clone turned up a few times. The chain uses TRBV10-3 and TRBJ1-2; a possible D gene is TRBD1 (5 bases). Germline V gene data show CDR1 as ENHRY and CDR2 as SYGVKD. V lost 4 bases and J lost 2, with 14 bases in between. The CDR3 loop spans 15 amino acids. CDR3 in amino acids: CAISGGDRQNYGYTF. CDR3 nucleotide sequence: TGTGCCATCAGTGGAGGTGACAGACAAAACTATGGCTACACCTTC.

In DNA form, the CDR3 reads TGTGCCAGCACCGAAACTAGGAACGAGCAGTACTTC. Protein sequence: CASTETRNEQYF. The chain combines TRBV11-2 with TRBJ2-7; a possible D gene is TRBD2 (5 bases). The CDR3 has 12 residues. The V and J ends lost 7 bases and 5 bases respectively, with 12 bases between them. Germline CDR1 and CDR2: SGHAT and FQNNGV.